This T cell receptor beta chain came from a study of blood T cell repertoires in COVID-19. Overall study: Samples taken during acute and convalescent COVID-19 were collected in the United States, Italy and Spain. The cDNA or gDNA used as material had been derived from T cells, B-cell-depleted T cells, or PBMCs.

In the original analysis: Researchers report that nucleated cell counts were estimated from reference gene primer amplification. Using immunoSEQ multiplex PCR, the repertoire was profiled, and TCRdb retains in-frame clones only, with some absent. From that table come the V and J calls and clone size; the DNA was used to work out D and trimming. The sample consists of around 230,000 clones, about four fifths of them appearing once. This CDR3 spans 14 amino acids. CDR1 is MNHEY, CDR2 SMNVEV, per germline (reference sequence). The V end lost 6 bases, the J end lost 7 bases, and 18 bases lay between the germline ends.

The sequence derives from an elderly woman with acute or convalescent COVID-19. J is TRBJ1-1 and V is TRBV27; maybe TRBD1 (5 bases). Sample: peripheral blood. CDR3 DNA: TGTGCCAGCAGACCTACCCGGATGGGGGGTGAAGCTTTCTTT. Amino acids: CASRPTRMGGEAFF.